This T cell receptor beta chain came from a study of blood T cells in healthy people across ages. Between the trimmed V and J ends, which lost 2 bases and 5 bases, there was a span of 15 bases. CDR3 length equals 15 residues. Germline-derived CDR1 and CDR2 are LNHNV and YYDKDF (reference sequence). For the second PCR, which ran for roughly 6 to 12 cycles, a sample-barcoded 5' primer and a J-beta primer mix were used. TCRdb re-called the 5' RACE reads through MiXCR, storing one row per CDR3 protein. The sample includes roughly 1,500,000 distinct CDR3 sequences, roughly 40% of them seen just once. Researchers report isolating at least 6.5 million PBMCs per sample.

Sequenced material: blood. The TCR was taken from a woman aged 18-29 years in good health. The V gene is TRBV15, the J gene TRBJ1-1, with D unresolved. The CDR3 coding sequence is TGTGCCACCAGCAGATCCCGCCTCAAGTCGACTGAAGCTTTCTTT. It codes for CATSRSRLKSTEAFF.